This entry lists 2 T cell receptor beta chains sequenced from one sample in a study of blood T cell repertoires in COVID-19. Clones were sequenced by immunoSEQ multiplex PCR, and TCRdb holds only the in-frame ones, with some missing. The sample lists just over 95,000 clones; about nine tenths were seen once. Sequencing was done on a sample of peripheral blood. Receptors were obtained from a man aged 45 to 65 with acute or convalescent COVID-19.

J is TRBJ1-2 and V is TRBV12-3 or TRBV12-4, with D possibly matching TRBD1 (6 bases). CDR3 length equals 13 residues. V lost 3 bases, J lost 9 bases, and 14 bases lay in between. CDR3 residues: CASSFGGRESYTF. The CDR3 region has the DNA TGTGCCAGCAGTTTTGGGGGCAGGGAGAGCTACACCTTC.

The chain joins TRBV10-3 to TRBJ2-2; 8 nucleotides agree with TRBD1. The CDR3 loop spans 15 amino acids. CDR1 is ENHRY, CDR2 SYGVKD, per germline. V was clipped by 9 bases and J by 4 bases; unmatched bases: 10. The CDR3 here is CAISPGGVVTGELFF. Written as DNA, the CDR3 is TGTGCCATAAGTCCAGGGGGCGTCGTCACCGGGGAGCTGTTTTTT.